This T cell receptor beta chain stems from a study of shared clonotypes between healthy human individuals (TCRdb year 2020). About the investigation overall: The cohort included a few men and a couple of women between 18 and 49 years of age. For each donor, three plates each were used for CD4 naive and CD4 memory, two plates were used for CD8 naive, and one plate was used for CD8 memory. To estimate repertoire size and how much clonotype sharing occurs between individuals, the study deeply sequenced the blood TCR repertoires of several healthy adults. To increase sequencing depth and limit assay-specific biases, TCR repertoire library preparation and sequencing were carried out by different laboratories using diverse techniques. Per donor, leukapheresis produced somewhere between about 0.94 and 9.5 billion PBMCs.

Healthy HIV-negative adults with no recently reported acute infections or vaccinations were included as donors. Only Caucasian adults living in Nashville, Tennessee, USA were represented among the donors. CD4+ T cells were enriched through magnetic negative selection, after which naive cells were positively selected on CD45RA and the remaining negative fraction served as the memory subset. Blood was collected by leukapheresis, and PBMCs were isolated by Ficoll-Histopaque density gradient centrifugation and then cryopreserved in liquid nitrogen vapor phase. Analytical flow cytometry was used to check the purity and quantity of every magnetically sorted T cell population. Genomic DNA was isolated from every sorted fraction and measured by UV absorbance on a Nanodrop 2000c. Including cysteine and phenylalanine, the CDR3 has 12 amino acids. This entry keeps only the CDR3 DNA: 36 bases, framed from base 1. Taken from the germline V gene, the CDR1 and CDR2 loops are MDHEN and SYDVKM. V drops 6 bases and J drops 2 bases, leaving 7 bases in between.

What the authors observed across the whole study: Pairwise subsampling led to the expectation that sequencing depth would affect the degree of clonotype sharing among donors. Sampling was restricted to blood, and TCR repertoires in tissues likely differ from the TCR repertoires found in blood. Larger estimated clonotype richness was generally found for naive subsets than for memory subsets. The small number of donors limited the genetic and exposure-history diversity represented. Clonotypes shared by all four sorted-subset donors showed higher generation probabilities than non-shared clonotypes. Across a few donors, approximately 4.6% of naive CD4, over 3% of naive CD8, 2.3% of memory CD4, and roughly 0.41% of memory CD8 clonotypes were shared. Incomplete sequencing was indicated by rarefaction of sorted-subset datasets, despite the large sequencing depth.

About this clone itself: Its antigen is currently not known. Within one base of it there is no much larger clone, and no base qualities were kept.

TCR CDR3 regions were amplified from genomic DNA by multiplex PCR using the deep immunoSEQ assay. Extracted genomic DNA from each cell subset was distributed evenly across all wells of several immunoSEQ 96-well plates, and each plate was treated as a replicate. Each replicate PCR for sorted subsets received about 210 ng genomic DNA, equal to about 30,000 T cell genomes. Purified libraries were quantified with a Qubit 3.0 fluorometer, sized on a Bioanalyzer 2100, and re-quantified with the KAPA Library Quantification kit. Each immunoSEQ 96-well plate was sequenced on its own single-read 150-cycle Illumina NextSeq 550 flow cell. The authors' pipeline ran thus. Because only junctional sequences without quality scores were contained in the immunoSEQ output, filtering matching that applied to full-length reads could not be performed. To assign V/J genes and CDR3, sequences were annotated using PyIR, a Python wrapper for IgBLAST v1.9, with IMGT germline references. Reads were filtered out if the reads had weak V/J assignments (E-value above 1e-6), no CDR3, stop codons, out-of-frame junctions, or ambiguous translated residues. V3J clonotypes were defined by identical inferred V gene, J gene, and CDR3 amino acid sequence. Percentage overlap between repertoires was calculated by dividing the number of shared unique clonotypes by the size of the smaller repertoire. Repertoire richness was assessed with RTK rarefaction, the Chao1 estimator, and Recon v2.1 estimates of unobserved clonotypes. OLGA was used to compute generation probabilities for all TCRbeta clonotypes that the gDNA method yielded from a handful of donors. Drawn from immuneACCESS, this table holds only the in-frame rearrangements with V and J called that TCRdb kept. Clones are partly lost; checked studies trace under half to an unresolved V gene and leave the rest unexplained. V and J calls and clone size are given by that table; D and trimming were obtained from the DNA. Present in this sample are over 400,000 clones, roughly 95% of which were seen just once. The ten biggest clones cover 0.05% to 0.08% of the sample.

Specimen: naive CD4+ T cells sorted from blood. The sample's cell subset or site label is to be understood as: CD45RA+ positively selected. The V and J segments used are TRBV28 and TRBJ1-2; no D segment can be confidently identified. The receptor was isolated from a woman in her thirties in good health. At the DNA level, the sequence is TGTGCCAGCAGCACGCTCAACTATGGCTACACCTTC. Its protein product is CASSTLNYGYTF.